A single sample gave rise to the 19 T cell receptor beta chains below, sequenced in a study of cytomegalovirus exposure and HLA in healthy donors. Assay: immunoSEQ multiplex PCR; the TCRdb copy retains only in-frame clones and omits some. The sample includes hundreds of thousands of clones, 70% to 90% of them seen just once. Sequencing was performed on PBMCs. The source is a woman between 18 and 29 years old in good health and CMV-seronegative.

This rearrangement joins TRBV9 to TRBJ2-7, with D hard to call. V was trimmed by 3 bases and J by 5 bases, leaving 9 bases between them. CDR1 SGDLS and CDR2 YYNGEE come from the germline V gene. CDR3 size: 12 residues. The CDR3 spells CASSGVGDEQYF. The CDR3 DNA reads TGTGCCAGCAGCGGGGTGGGCGACGAGCAGTACTTC.

The chain has TRBV5-1 and TRBJ2-4; 7 positions match TRBD2. Germline CDR1 is SGHRS and CDR2 is YFSETQ. This CDR3 has 14 residues. Trimming at V came to 0 bases and at J to 6 bases, leaving 3 bases not matched to a gene. In DNA form, the CDR3 reads TGCGCCAGCAGCTTGGGAGGGGAGGGAAACATTCAGTACTTC. Translating it yields CASSLGGEGNIQYF.

The V call is TRBV23-1, the J call TRBJ1-4, with D possibly matching TRBD1 (5 bases). TRBV23-1 is given ORF status, its function remaining uncertain. The CDR3 extends over 12 amino acids. The V gene lost 6 bases and the J gene lost 6 bases, with 8 bases spanning the gap. In nucleotides, the CDR3 is TGCGCCAGCAGGCCCAGGGATGAAAAACTGTTTTTT. Its protein is CASRPRDEKLFF.

The chain employs TRBV28 and TRBJ1-5, with 8 bases matching TRBD1. The CDR3 consists of 14 residues. The V gene's germline CDR1 is MDHEN and CDR2 SYDVKM. V was pared by 6 bases and J by 5 bases, with 6 bases of the junction left unmatched. CDR3 loop: CASSLTGVHQPQHF. As DNA, the CDR3 is TGTGCCAGCAGCCTGACAGGGGTGCATCAGCCCCAGCATTTT.

This sequence joins TRBV28 and TRBJ2-2, with 13 bases matching TRBD2. This CDR3 region has 18 residues. V gave up 3 bases and J gave up 6 bases; unmatched junction bases: 10. The germline V gene encodes CDR1 MDHEN and CDR2 SYDVKM. The CDR3 DNA reads TGTGCCAGCAGTTTCCTGACTAGCGGGAGGCCCAGGGCCGGGGAGCTGTTTTTT. Its protein is CASSFLTSGRPRAGELFF.

The rearrangement uses TRBV28 and TRBJ2-7; D is perhaps TRBD2 (5 bases). Germline assignment: CDR1 MDHEN and CDR2 SYDVKM. V dropped 7 bases and J dropped 5 bases, with 12 bases sitting between them. The CDR3 consists of 12 residues. The CDR3 sequence: CASNDYNDEQYF. CDR3 sequence (DNA): TGTGCCAGCAATGACTATAACGACGAGCAGTACTTC.

The chain couples TRBV5-1 to TRBJ2-7; the match to TRBD1 covers 9 bases. This CDR3 comprises 15 residues. V shed 0 bases, J shed 6 bases, and the junction held 7 bases outside the gene matches. CDR1 SGHRS and CDR2 YFSETQ come from the germline V gene. CDR3 loop: CASSLVGTGNFEQYF. DNA of the CDR3: TGCGCCAGCAGCTTGGTGGGGACAGGGAATTTCGAGCAGTACTTC.

The sample holds one count of this clone. The chain recombines TRBV7-9 with TRBJ2-5, with 13 bases lining up with TRBD2. Trimming cost V 5 bases and J 4 bases; bases outside gene matches: 4. Germline-derived CDR1 and CDR2 are SEHNR and FQNEAQ (reference sequence). The CDR3 covers 15 residues. The CDR3 reads CASSLGLAGVETQYF. The DNA of the CDR3 is TGTGCCAGCAGCCTTGGACTAGCGGGAGTAGAGACCCAGTACTTC.

The chain links TRBV7-8 to TRBJ2-3; TRBD2 matches 12 bases. V shed 1 base and J 3 bases; nucleotides not matched to a gene: 2. There are 16 residues in the CDR3. Per the germline V gene, CDR1 is SGHVS and CDR2 is FQNEAQ. CDR3 residues: CASSLVGTSGTDTQYF. The CDR3 DNA reads as TGTGCCAGCAGCTTAGTTGGGACTAGCGGGACAGATACGCAGTATTTT.

The chain employs TRBV18 and TRBJ2-7; 9 bases match TRBD1. Germline CDR1 KGHSH, CDR2 LQKENI. CDR3 length: 14 amino acids. The J segment lost 4 bases and the V segment lost 6 bases, leaving 7 bases of the junction unmatched. The CDR3, as DNA: TGTGCCAGCTCCCCTCGGACAGGGGATTACGAGCAGTACTTC. Translation: CASSPRTGDYEQYF.

The gene calls are TRBV6-5 and TRBJ2-5, with 7 bases identical to TRBD1. With V trimmed by 6 bases and J by 6 bases, 13 bases remained unmatched. Per germline, CDR1 MNHEY and CDR2 SVGAGI. The CDR3 sequence is 15 residues long. The CDR3 nucleotides are TGTGCCAGCAGCTTTCGGACAGGACCTCGGAAGACCCAGTACTTC. Translating it yields CASSFRTGPRKTQYF.

J is TRBJ2-7 and V is TRBV11-2; 7 nucleotides agree with TRBD1. V was pared by 1 base and J by 2 bases, with 5 bases of the junction left unmatched. Germline CDR1 reads SGHAT; CDR2 reads FQNNGV. The CDR3 is 15 residues long. CDR3 DNA: TGTGCCAGCAGCTTAGGTGGGACAGTAACCTACGAGCAGTACTTC. It codes for CASSLGGTVTYEQYF.

This clone was observed a few times. The genes are TRBV27 and TRBJ2-1; D gene ambiguous. The CDR3 sequence is 13 residues long. Deletions cut 4 bases from V and 2 bases from J, with 6 bases between. Germline CDR1 reads MNHEY; CDR2 reads SMNVEV (reference sequence). This chain's CDR3 is CASSSPTYNEQFF. In nucleotides, the CDR3 is TGTGCCAGCAGTTCCCCCACCTACAATGAGCAGTTCTTC.

The genes are TRBV27 and TRBJ2-3, with D possibly being TRBD2 (7 bases). The CDR3 covers 13 residues. V gave up 8 bases and J gave up 0 bases, with 9 bases separating them. The germline CDR1 and CDR2 sequences are MNHEY and SMNVEV (reference sequence). The chain's CDR3 is CASGGASTDTQYF. CDR3 nucleotides: TGTGCCAGCGGGGGGGCGAGCACAGATACGCAGTATTTT.

There are many counts of this clone. The V gene is TRBV5-4, the J gene TRBJ1-1; 9 nucleotides agree with TRBD1. Germline V CDR1 and CDR2: SGHNT, YYREEE (reference sequence). V lost 4 bases and J lost 13; bases outside the gene matches: 11. The CDR3 is 13 amino acids. DNA of the CDR3: TGTGCCAGCAGCGTGGGGACAGGGCTTGAGGTTTTCTTT. This gives the protein CASSVGTGLEVFF.

The chain employs TRBV7-3 and TRBJ2-3; TRBD2 agrees at 10 bases. There are 17 residues in the CDR3. Per the germline V gene, CDR1 is SGHTA and CDR2 is FQGTGA. The V and J ends lost 8 bases and 4 bases, in that order; junction bases with no gene match: 15. CDR3 sequence (DNA): TGTGCCAGCTCACTAACCCCCCAGCGGGAGGGAGCAGATACGCAGTATTTT. It specifies CASSLTPQREGADTQYF.

Here the CDR3 DNA reads TGTGCCAGCAGTTTAGCAGGTATACTTTCTGGGGCCAACGTCCTGACTTTC. Protein product: CASSLAGILSGANVLTF. This sequence joins TRBV27 and TRBJ2-6; no definite D call. The CDR3 extends over 17 amino acids. V shed 2 bases and J shed 1 base, with 12 bases lying between them. Germline V CDR1 and CDR2: MNHEY, SMNVEV (reference sequence).

This clone showed up many times. The chain uses TRBV2 and TRBJ2-2; TRBD2 matches at 8 bases. J lost 6 bases, V lost 4 bases, and 7 bases had no gene match. The V gene's germline CDR1 is SNHLY and CDR2 FYNNEI. The CDR3 has 15 amino acids. CDR3 sequence (DNA): TGTGCCAGCAGTGCCAGCGGGGGTGCCCCCGGGGAGCTGTTTTTT. Residues: CASSASGGAPGELFF.

J is TRBJ1-1 and V is TRBV19; no firm D call. The CDR3 extends over 14 amino acids. With 7 bases removed from V and 3 bases from J, the gap between germline ends came to 15 bases. Germline V gene lookup returns CDR1 LNHDA and CDR2 SQIVND (reference sequence). The CDR3 nucleotides are TGTGCCAGTACCGCTGAACGGCGGTACACTGAAGCTTTCTTT. This encodes CASTAERRYTEAFF. Full variable domain (rest looked up from reference TRBV19 and TRBJ1-1): DGGITQSPKYLFRKEGQNVTLSCEQNLNHDAMYWYRQDPGQGLRLIYYSQIVNDFQKGDIAEGYSVSREKKESFPLTVTSAQKNPTAFYLCASTAERRYTEAFFGQGTRLTVV.